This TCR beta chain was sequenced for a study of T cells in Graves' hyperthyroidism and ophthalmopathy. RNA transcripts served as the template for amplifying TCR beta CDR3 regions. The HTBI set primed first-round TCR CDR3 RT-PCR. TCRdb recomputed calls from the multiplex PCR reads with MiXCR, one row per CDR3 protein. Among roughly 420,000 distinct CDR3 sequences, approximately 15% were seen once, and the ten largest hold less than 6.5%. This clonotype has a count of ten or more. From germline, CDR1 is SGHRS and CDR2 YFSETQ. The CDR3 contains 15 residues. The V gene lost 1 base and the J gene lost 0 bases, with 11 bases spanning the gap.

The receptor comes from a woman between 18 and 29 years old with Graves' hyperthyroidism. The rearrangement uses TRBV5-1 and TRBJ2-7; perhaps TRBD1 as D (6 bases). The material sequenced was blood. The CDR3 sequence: CASSLQGQSSYEQYF. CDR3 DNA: TGCGCCAGCAGCTTGCAGGGACAAAGCTCCTACGAGCAGTACTTC. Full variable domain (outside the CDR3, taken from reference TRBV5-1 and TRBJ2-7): KAGVTQTPRYLIKTRGQQVTLSCSPISGHRSVSWYQQTPGQGLQFLFEYFSETQRNKGNFPGRFSGRQFSNSRSEMNVSTLELGDSALYLCASSLQGQSSYEQYFGPGTRLTVT.